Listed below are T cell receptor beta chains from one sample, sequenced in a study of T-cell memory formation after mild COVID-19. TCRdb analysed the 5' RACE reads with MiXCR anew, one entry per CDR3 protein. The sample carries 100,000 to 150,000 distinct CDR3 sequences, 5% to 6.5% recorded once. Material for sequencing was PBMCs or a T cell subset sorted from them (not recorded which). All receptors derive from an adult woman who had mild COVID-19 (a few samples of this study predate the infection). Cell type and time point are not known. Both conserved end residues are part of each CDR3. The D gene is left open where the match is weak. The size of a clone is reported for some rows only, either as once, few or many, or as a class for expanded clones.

CDR3nt: TGTGCCAGCAGTTACTCGGCCGGCCCCTACGAGCAGTACTTC
CDR3aa: CASSYSAGPYEQYF
j_gene: TRBJ2-7
abundance: -
v_gene: TRBV6-2/TRBV6-3
d_gene: -

CDR3nt: TGTGCCAGCAGGACAGGGGGCGGCTACACCTTC
CDR3aa: CASRTGGGYTF
j_gene: TRBJ1-2
abundance: -
v_gene: TRBV2
d_gene: TRBD1

CDR3nt: TGCAGTGCTGATACTAGCGGGGGGGCTTCGGAGACCCAGTACTTC
CDR3aa: CSADTSGGASETQYF
j_gene: TRBJ2-5
abundance: many
v_gene: TRBV20-1
d_gene: TRBD2

CDR3nt: TGTGCCAGCAGCCCAGGACTCGGCACAGATACGCAGTATTTT
CDR3aa: CASSPGLGTDTQYF
j_gene: TRBJ2-3
abundance: many
v_gene: TRBV9
d_gene: -

CDR3nt: TGCAGTGTCATGGGCAGCCCTCGGGTCACCGGGGAGCTGTTTTTT
CDR3aa: CSVMGSPRVTGELFF
j_gene: TRBJ2-2
abundance: -
v_gene: TRBV20-1
d_gene: -

CDR3nt: TGTGCCACCAGTGTCCAGCCGGGACCCTTCATTAACACTGAAGCTTTCTTT
CDR3aa: CATSVQPGPFINTEAFF
j_gene: TRBJ1-1
abundance: few
v_gene: TRBV24-1
d_gene: -

CDR3nt: TGTGCCAGCAGCCGGACTAGCGGGAGTCAGAGGGAGACCCAGTACTTC
CDR3aa: CASSRTSGSQRETQYF
j_gene: TRBJ2-5
abundance: -
v_gene: TRBV3-1
d_gene: TRBD2

CDR3nt: TGTGCCAGCAGGTCGGAACAGGGAATCTACACAGATACGCAGTATTTT
CDR3aa: CASRSEQGIYTDTQYF
j_gene: TRBJ2-3
abundance: many
v_gene: TRBV7-2
d_gene: -

CDR3nt: TGTGCCAGCAGCTTAGACAGGGGCCAAAACACTGAAGCTTTCTTT
CDR3aa: CASSLDRGQNTEAFF
j_gene: TRBJ1-1
abundance: -
v_gene: TRBV7-3
d_gene: TRBD1

CDR3nt: TGTGCCAGCAGCTCCATTACACAGGGGGCGCTGGGCTACACCTTC
CDR3aa: CASSSITQGALGYTF
j_gene: TRBJ1-2
abundance: -
v_gene: TRBV11-2
d_gene: TRBD1

CDR3nt: TGTGCCAGCAGGTCCGGGACAGGACCCCAAGAGACCCAGTACTTC
CDR3aa: CASRSGTGPQETQYF
j_gene: TRBJ2-5
abundance: few
v_gene: TRBV12-3/TRBV12-4
d_gene: TRBD1

CDR3nt: TGCAGCCTGGGACAGGGAAGCACAGATACGCAGTATTTT
CDR3aa: CSLGQGSTDTQYF
j_gene: TRBJ2-3
abundance: -
v_gene: TRBV29-1
d_gene: TRBD1

CDR3nt: TGTGCCAGCAGCTTGGATTGGGACACCAGCTACGAGCAGTACTTC
CDR3aa: CASSLDWDTSYEQYF
j_gene: TRBJ2-7
abundance: few
v_gene: TRBV5-5
d_gene: -

CDR3nt: TGTGCCAGCAGTTACCGGTCCCAGAGCACAGATACGCAGTATTTT
CDR3aa: CASSYRSQSTDTQYF
j_gene: TRBJ2-3
abundance: -
v_gene: TRBV6-6
d_gene: -

CDR3nt: TGTGCCAGCAGCCCACGCCCAGGGGGTAGGACTGAAGCTTTCTTT
CDR3aa: CASSPRPGGRTEAFF
j_gene: TRBJ1-1
abundance: -
v_gene: TRBV3-1
d_gene: TRBD1

CDR3nt: TGTGCCAGCAGCCAGGGACTAGCGGGAGGGCCGGCAGATACGCAGTATTTT
CDR3aa: CASSQGLAGGPADTQYF
j_gene: TRBJ2-3
abundance: many
v_gene: TRBV4-2
d_gene: TRBD2

CDR3nt: TGCAGTGCGGAAGGGACAGCGATGGGCTATGGCTACACCTTC
CDR3aa: CSAEGTAMGYGYTF
j_gene: TRBJ1-2
abundance: many
v_gene: TRBV20-1
d_gene: TRBD1

CDR3nt: TGTGCCTGGAGTGTGATTGGGAATCAGCCCCAGCATTTT
CDR3aa: CAWSVIGNQPQHF
j_gene: TRBJ1-5
abundance: -
v_gene: TRBV30
d_gene: -

CDR3nt: TGTGCCAGCGCCCCGGGGGGGCCGGCGAATTTGCAGTATTTT
CDR3aa: CASAPGGPANLQYF
j_gene: TRBJ2-3
abundance: many
v_gene: TRBV7-2
d_gene: TRBD2

CDR3nt: TGTGCCAGCATTGCGGGCTCTGGGGCCAACGTCCTGACTTTC
CDR3aa: CASIAGSGANVLTF
j_gene: TRBJ2-6
abundance: few
v_gene: TRBV6-1
d_gene: -

CDR3nt: TGTGCCAGCAGCTTCGTGCGGGGGGGCGTGTACGAGCAGTACTTC
CDR3aa: CASSFVRGGVYEQYF
j_gene: TRBJ2-7
abundance: -
v_gene: TRBV3-1
d_gene: TRBD2

CDR3nt: TGTGCCAGCAGCTCGAGCCCAACCTACGAGCAGTACTTC
CDR3aa: CASSSSPTYEQYF
j_gene: TRBJ2-7
abundance: many
v_gene: TRBV7-6
d_gene: -

CDR3nt: TGTGCCAGCGGCCACTTCCTCTACGAGCAGTACTTC
CDR3aa: CASGHFLYEQYF
j_gene: TRBJ2-7
abundance: few
v_gene: TRBV12-3/TRBV12-4
d_gene: -

CDR3nt: TGTGCCAGTAGGACAGTATATAGCAATCAGCCCCAGCATTTT
CDR3aa: CASRTVYSNQPQHF
j_gene: TRBJ1-5
abundance: few
v_gene: TRBV19
d_gene: -

CDR3nt: TGTGCCAGCAGCCCTGGGGGTAGCCTATACAATGAGCAGTTCTTC
CDR3aa: CASSPGGSLYNEQFF
j_gene: TRBJ2-1
abundance: -
v_gene: TRBV7-3
d_gene: -

CDR3nt: TGTGCCAGCAGCTCGAATGTGTTGGAAGCTTTCTTT
CDR3aa: CASSSNVLEAFF
j_gene: TRBJ1-1
abundance: -
v_gene: TRBV7-9
d_gene: -

CDR3nt: TGTGCCAGCAGCCCCGAGGGTTTAAGCTCCTACGAGCAGTACTTC
CDR3aa: CASSPEGLSSYEQYF
j_gene: TRBJ2-7
abundance: many
v_gene: TRBV3-1
d_gene: -

CDR3nt: TGTGCCAGCAGCGCCGGGACAGGGGGTTCCTACGAGCAGTACTTC
CDR3aa: CASSAGTGGSYEQYF
j_gene: TRBJ2-7
abundance: few
v_gene: TRBV7-3
d_gene: TRBD1

CDR3nt: TGTGCCAGCAGCCCAGGGGGGGGTGGTCCCTACGAGCAGTACTTC
CDR3aa: CASSPGGGGPYEQYF
j_gene: TRBJ2-7
abundance: many
v_gene: TRBV7-2
d_gene: -

CDR3nt: TGTGCCACCGGACTAGCGGCCACAGATACGCAGTATTTT
CDR3aa: CATGLAATDTQYF
j_gene: TRBJ2-3
abundance: few
v_gene: TRBV24-1
d_gene: TRBD2

CDR3nt: TGCGCCAGCACGCCGGGACCTTCGAACACTGAAGCTTTCTTT
CDR3aa: CASTPGPSNTEAFF
j_gene: TRBJ1-1
abundance: many
v_gene: TRBV5-1
d_gene: -

CDR3nt: TGTGCCAGCAGCTTAGAGGGCCGGGGCACTGAAGCTTTCTTT
CDR3aa: CASSLEGRGTEAFF
j_gene: TRBJ1-1
abundance: -
v_gene: TRBV7-8
d_gene: -

CDR3nt: TGTGCCAGCAGCTTAGTTAGGGGCGTGGGGCCCTACAATGAGCAGTTCTTC
CDR3aa: CASSLVRGVGPYNEQFF
j_gene: TRBJ2-1
abundance: -
v_gene: TRBV7-2
d_gene: -

CDR3nt: TGTGCCAGCGGGACAGGGGGGATCTTGTACGAGCAGTACTTC
CDR3aa: CASGTGGILYEQYF
j_gene: TRBJ2-7
abundance: many
v_gene: TRBV12-3/TRBV12-4
d_gene: TRBD1

CDR3nt: TGTGCCAGCAGCTTAGATAGACAGGGGTACGAGCAGTACTTC
CDR3aa: CASSLDRQGYEQYF
j_gene: TRBJ2-7
abundance: few
v_gene: TRBV11-2
d_gene: TRBD1

CDR3nt: TGTGCCAGCAGTGAAGTCAGGGGGACTTCCTACAATGAGCAGTTCTTC
CDR3aa: CASSEVRGTSYNEQFF
j_gene: TRBJ2-1
abundance: -
v_gene: TRBV6-1
d_gene: -

CDR3nt: TGTGCCAGCAGCTTTTCTAGCGGGGGGGCCAGAGATACGCAGTATTTT
CDR3aa: CASSFSSGGARDTQYF
j_gene: TRBJ2-3
abundance: many
v_gene: TRBV7-8
d_gene: TRBD2

CDR3nt: TGTGCCAGCTCCTCCTCAGGGGGGAGCAATCAGCCCCAGCATTTT
CDR3aa: CASSSSGGSNQPQHF
j_gene: TRBJ1-5
abundance: -
v_gene: TRBV27
d_gene: TRBD1

CDR3nt: TGTGCCACCAGTGACCCTGGGACAGGGGACGAGCAGTACTTC
CDR3aa: CATSDPGTGDEQYF
j_gene: TRBJ2-7
abundance: -
v_gene: TRBV24-1
d_gene: TRBD1

CDR3nt: TGTGCCAGCAGTGCGACAGGGATTGGGCAGCCCCAGCATTTT
CDR3aa: CASSATGIGQPQHF
j_gene: TRBJ1-5
abundance: -
v_gene: TRBV6-2/TRBV6-3
d_gene: TRBD1

CDR3nt: TGTGCCAGCAGCCAATCTGGGATAGAAAAACTGTTTTTT
CDR3aa: CASSQSGIEKLFF
j_gene: TRBJ1-4
abundance: -
v_gene: TRBV14
d_gene: -

CDR3nt: TGTGCCAGCAGCCAGGGGAGGGGGAAAGCCTACAATGAGCAGTTCTTC
CDR3aa: CASSQGRGKAYNEQFF
j_gene: TRBJ2-1
abundance: few
v_gene: TRBV7-2
d_gene: -

CDR3nt: TGTGCCAGCAGTCGGGACAGGGTATATTCACCCCTCCACTTT
CDR3aa: CASSRDRVYSPLHF
j_gene: TRBJ1-6
abundance: many
v_gene: TRBV6-5
d_gene: TRBD1

CDR3nt: TGTGCCAGCAGTTACTCGGGGGGTAGTGGTGAAAAACTGTTTTTT
CDR3aa: CASSYSGGSGEKLFF
j_gene: TRBJ1-4
abundance: -
v_gene: TRBV6-5
d_gene: -